The next 32 T cell receptor beta chains were all read from a single sample in a study of technical replicates of blood from several donors (dated by TCRdb to about 2017). Libraries were constructed by the immunoSEQ multiplex PCR assay. Here the immuneACCESS table is served through TCRdb, limited to in-frame sequences with V and J called. Missing clones are a known gap in these copies; in checked studies unresolved V genes cover under half, and the rest lacks a known reason. This sample has over 80,000 clones in its table, and roughly 96% of those were observed once. The top ten clonotypes cover more than 0.3% of the sample. The sample comprised T cells isolated from PBMCs. These receptors originate from a human donor in good health.

The chain carries TRBV28 and TRBJ1-2; D is unclear. Trimming left V 5 bases short and J 7 bases short, with 11 bases between. Looked up from germline, CDR1 is MDHEN and CDR2 is SYDVKM. The CDR3 is 12 residues long. DNA for the CDR3: TGTGCCAGCAGTACCCCCTCAGGTGGCTACACCTTC. Translating it yields CASSTPSGGYTF.

The chain is built from TRBV29-1 and TRBJ2-6, with D perhaps matching TRBD2 (5 bases). Trimming stripped 5 bases from V and 0 bases from J, with 11 bases between. Germline CDR1 SQVTM, CDR2 ANQGSEA. The CDR3 is made up of 15 amino acids. The DNA of the CDR3 is TGCAGCGTTCGGGAACCACGCTCTGGGGCCAACGTCCTGACTTTC. It specifies CSVREPRSGANVLTF.

The V call is TRBV9, the J call TRBJ2-5; TRBD1 might be the D (6 bases). Looked up from germline, CDR1 is SGDLS and CDR2 is YYNGEE. There are 14 residues in the CDR3. Deletions cut 7 bases from V and 2 bases from J, with 15 bases between. CDR3 coding DNA: TGTGCCAGCGGCACAGGGACCGTACAAGAGACCCAGTACTTC. Its protein is CASGTGTVQETQYF.

The chain couples TRBV15 to TRBJ2-2; tentatively, D is TRBD1 (6 bases). Trimming pared 2 bases from V and 1 base from J, leaving 8 bases between. Germline V gene lookup returns CDR1 LNHNV and CDR2 YYDKDF (reference sequence). The CDR3 runs to 15 residues. The DNA of the CDR3 is TGTGCCACCAGCAGATCGACAGGGAACACCGGGGAGCTGTTTTTT. This encodes CATSRSTGNTGELFF.

The chain has TRBV29-1 and TRBJ2-7; D is unclear. Trimming cost V 6 bases and J 3 bases, with 12 bases left between them. Germline V lookup: CDR1 SQVTM, CDR2 ANQGSEA. This CDR3 is built from 12 residues. The CDR3 nucleotides read TGCAGCGTCTCCGGTGAGGACTACGAGCAGTACTTC. This encodes CSVSGEDYEQYF.

The chain is built from TRBV5-4 and TRBJ1-2; D remains ambiguous. Germline loops: CDR1 SGHNT, CDR2 YYREEE (reference sequence). The length of the CDR3 is 17 residues. Trimming removed 0 bases from V and 5 bases from J, with 20 bases in between. CDR3 DNA: TGTGCCAGCAGCTTGGGAAAGGCAGTTGAGGGCCAGTATGGCTACACCTTC. Its translation is CASSLGKAVEGQYGYTF.

J is TRBJ2-7 and V is TRBV4-1; 7 bases match TRBD2. The CDR3 contains 16 residues. The germline V gene has CDR1 MGHRA and CDR2 YSYEKL. V lost 0 bases and J lost 3; bases outside the gene matches: 8. For the CDR3, the DNA is TGCGCCAGCAGCCAAGAAGAGAGGGACTACGTCTACGAGCAGTACTTC. This gives the protein CASSQEERDYVYEQYF.

The rearrangement uses TRBV28 and TRBJ2-7; 9 nucleotides agree with TRBD2. J was trimmed by 0 bases and V by 5 bases; bases with no gene match: 5. This CDR3 spans 15 amino acids. Germline V gene sequence: CDR1 MDHEN, CDR2 SYDVKM. The CDR3 DNA sequence: TGTGCCAGCAGTCTTAGCGGGAGTCCCTCCTACGAGCAGTACTTC. This encodes CASSLSGSPSYEQYF.

The chain links TRBV5-4 to TRBJ2-7; D is possibly TRBD2 (6 bases). The CDR3 runs 14 residues. CDR1 and CDR2 from the germline V gene are SGHNT and YYREEE (reference sequence). V was shortened by 0 bases and J by 3 bases, with 10 bases between the two germline ends. In DNA, the CDR3 is TGTGCCAGCAGCTTGGGGACTACAAACTACGAGCAGTACTTC. Encoded protein: CASSLGTTNYEQYF.

The V call is TRBV13, the J call TRBJ2-1, with TRBD2 matching over 7 bases. Per germline, CDR1 PRHDT and CDR2 FYEKMQ (reference sequence). The CDR3 has 13 amino acids. Trimming cost V 6 bases and J 7 bases; bases outside gene matches: 6. As DNA, the CDR3 is TGTGCCAGCAGTGATACTAGCGTGAATGAGCAGTTCTTC. Translation: CASSDTSVNEQFF.

The V gene is TRBV7-9, the J gene TRBJ2-3; possibly TRBD2 for D (6 bases). This CDR3 comprises 14 residues. V dropped 8 bases and J dropped 4 bases, with 16 bases sitting between them. Germline CDR1 reads SEHNR; CDR2 reads FQNEAQ (reference sequence). CDR3 sequence reads: CASHGDGTPDTQYF. As DNA, the CDR3 is TGTGCCAGCCACGGGGACGGGACTCCAGATACGCAGTATTTT.

The table lists this clone with a count of one. The V and J genes are TRBV10-3 and TRBJ2-7, with D perhaps matching TRBD1 (6 bases). The germline CDR1 and CDR2 sequences are ENHRY and SYGVKD. CDR3 length equals 12 residues. Trimming took 11 bases from V and 4 from J, leaving 15 bases between them. This CDR3 reads CASRDTEYEQYF. The CDR3 DNA is TGTGCCTCCCGGGACACAGAATACGAGCAGTACTTC.

This clone was seen just once. The chain couples TRBV7-2 to TRBJ2-5; D may be TRBD2 (7 bases). Germline V CDR1 and CDR2: SGHTA, FQGNSA. Trimming removed 4 bases from V and 5 bases from J, with 17 bases in between. This CDR3 comprises 15 residues. The CDR3 region has the DNA TGTGCCAGCAGCTGGGGAGCAGGGGAGGGCGAGACCCAGTACTTC. Encoded protein: CASSWGAGEGETQYF.

The J gene is TRBJ1-2, the V gene TRBV4-3; D uncertain. CDR1 is LGHNA and CDR2 is YSLEER in the germline V gene. Trimming left V 3 bases short and J 8 bases short, with 13 bases between. CDR3 length equals 13 residues. The CDR3 DNA reads as TGCGCCAGCAGCCAGACTATGCTTGTGGGCTACACCTTC. Its protein is CASSQTMLVGYTF.

V usage is TRBV5-1 and J usage is TRBJ2-3; D unclear. The CDR3 covers 12 residues. V was clipped by 1 base and J by 4 bases, with 4 bases between them. The V gene's germline CDR1 is SGHRS and CDR2 YFSETQ. The CDR3 reads CASSLRADTQYF. The CDR3 DNA reads as TGCGCCAGCAGCTTGCGGGCAGATACGCAGTATTTT.

The chain is built from TRBV11-2 and TRBJ1-1; D is possibly TRBD1 (5 bases). The CDR3 spans 13 residues. V dropped 3 bases and J dropped 7 bases, with 12 bases sitting between them. From germline, CDR1 is SGHAT and CDR2 FQNNGV. The CDR3, as DNA: TGTGCCAGCAGCTTGGCGGGGGAGATTGAAGCTTTCTTT. Translated: CASSLAGEIEAFF. Full variable domain (missing parts from reference TRBV11-2 and TRBJ1-1): EAGVAQSPRYKIIEKRQSVAFWCNPISGHATLYWYQQILGQGPKLLIQFQNNGVVDDSQLPKDRFSAERLKGVDSTLKIQPAKLEDSAVYLCASSLAGEIEAFFGQGTRLTVV.

The CDR3, as DNA: TGTGCCAGCAGCCAAGTTGAGGGACAGATCTCCTACGAGCAGTACTTC. Translated: CASSQVEGQISYEQYF. The chain uses TRBV14 and TRBJ2-7; 7 bases align to TRBD1. The CDR3 has 16 residues. V shed 1 base, J shed 0 bases, and the junction held 6 bases outside the gene matches. Germline V gene data show CDR1 as SGHDN and CDR2 as FVKESK.

V gene TRBV27 combines with J gene TRBJ2-7; 8 bases match TRBD2. The CDR3 runs 14 residues. The germline V gene has CDR1 MNHEY and CDR2 SMNVEV (reference sequence). Losses at the gene ends were 5 bases for V and 4 bases for J; bases not matched to a gene: 7. The CDR3 DNA is TGTGCCAGCAGTCGTCGCGGGAGGTTATACGAGCAGTACTTC. Translating gives CASSRRGRLYEQYF.

This clone is a singleton in its sample. The genes are TRBV27 and TRBJ2-1; D gene unclear. The CDR3 is 16 residues long. Per germline, CDR1 MNHEY and CDR2 SMNVEV (reference sequence). V was trimmed by 2 bases and J by 8 bases, leaving 19 bases between them. CDR3 amino acids: CASSLPSAPGLDEQFF. The CDR3 DNA reads TGTGCCAGCAGTTTACCGTCCGCCCCCGGTTTAGATGAGCAGTTCTTC.

This chain connects TRBV9 to TRBJ2-1; D remains unclear. V gave up 0 bases and J gave up 4 bases, with 5 bases separating them. Germline CDR1 reads SGDLS; CDR2 reads YYNGEE. The CDR3 covers 13 residues. The CDR3 reads CASSVGQYNEQFF. CDR3 DNA: TGTGCCAGCAGCGTAGGGCAGTACAATGAGCAGTTCTTC.

As regards this clone: One end of the junction fails to match germline, which may point to a read error. The J gene is TRBJ2-5, the V gene TRBV30, with D maybe TRBD1 (6 bases). From germline, CDR1 is GTSNPN and CDR2 SVGIG (reference sequence). This CDR3 contains 13 residues. The CDR3 reads CAWRAGTLPTEYF. The CDR3 DNA is TGTGCCTGGAGGGCCGGGACACTCCCGACCGAGTACTTC.

The J gene is TRBJ2-7, the V gene TRBV11-3; 7 bases are a match to TRBD1. CDR3 length equals 13 residues. CDR1 SGHNT and CDR2 YENEEA come from the germline V gene. Germline trimming cut 5 bases from V and 3 bases from J; bases unmatched to any gene: 4. CDR3 in amino acids: CASSPGQIYEQYF. CDR3 in DNA: TGTGCCAGCAGCCCGGGACAGATCTACGAGCAGTACTTC.

The CDR3 is CASSEPGGHSGNTIYF. The CDR3 nucleotides read TGTGCCAGCTCAGAACCTGGGGGCCACTCTGGAAACACCATATATTTT. The J gene is TRBJ1-3, the V gene TRBV18, with D perhaps TRBD1 (6 bases). Trimming removed 5 bases from V and 0 bases from J, with 14 bases in between. Germline CDR1 KGHSH, CDR2 LQKENI. The CDR3 spans 16 residues.

V and J are TRBV27 and TRBJ2-7; 7 bases line up with TRBD1. Unmatched junction bases numbered 11, after V lost 6 bases and J lost 6 bases. This CDR3 is 14 amino acids long. Germline CDR1 reads MNHEY; CDR2 reads SMNVEV (reference sequence). CDR3: CASRPDQGVSEQYF. The CDR3 DNA follows: TGTGCCAGCAGGCCCGACCAGGGGGTTAGCGAGCAGTACTTC.

The chain recombines TRBV28 with TRBJ1-4; D call uncertain. Germline CDR1 and CDR2: MDHEN and SYDVKM. This CDR3 is 14 amino acids long. The V end was cut by 11 bases, the J end by 5 bases, with 18 bases between. As DNA, the CDR3 is TGTGCCTCGGAGGAGGAGCCCCACAATGAAAAACTGTTTTTT. Translating gives CASEEEPHNEKLFF.

The chain uses TRBV4-1 and TRBJ2-1; D is unclear. CDR1 and CDR2 (germline): MGHRA, YSYEKL. The CDR3 covers 16 residues. Trimming cost V 1 base and J 3 bases, with 13 bases left between them. The CDR3 reads CASSQVNLLVYNEQFF. The DNA of the CDR3 is TGCGCCAGCAGCCAAGTTAATCTATTGGTCTACAATGAGCAGTTCTTC.

The genes are TRBV27 and TRBJ1-5, with D tentatively TRBD1 (6 bases). This CDR3 is 15 amino acids long. The V end lost 5 bases, the J end lost 4 bases, and 15 bases lay between the germline ends. Germline V lookup: CDR1 MNHEY, CDR2 SMNVEV (reference sequence). CDR3 sequence reads: CASSPIGQSNQPQHF. DNA for the CDR3: TGTGCCAGCAGTCCAATTGGACAGAGTAATCAGCCCCAGCATTTT.

V gene TRBV6-1 combines with J gene TRBJ2-5; the D gene is possibly TRBD2 (5 bases). CDR3 length: 14 residues. Looked up from germline, CDR1 is MNHNS and CDR2 is SASEGT. V gave up 1 base and J gave up 4 bases, with 10 bases separating them. CDR3 DNA: TGTGCCAGCAGTGAAGAGATCGGGGTAGAGACCCAGTACTTC. This encodes CASSEEIGVETQYF.

This rearrangement joins TRBV6-5 to TRBJ1-5; D is undetermined. V was shortened by 0 bases and J by 3 bases, with 9 bases between the two germline ends. The CDR3 is 15 residues long. CDR1 and CDR2 from the germline V gene are MNHEY and SVGAGI. CDR3 DNA sequence: TGTGCCAGCAGTTACTCGTTACATAACAATCAGCCCCAGCATTTT. It encodes CASSYSLHNNQPQHF.

The chain combines TRBV4-2 with TRBJ2-7; D gene uncertain. The CDR3 spans 16 residues. Trimming pared 1 base from V and 6 bases from J, leaving 19 bases between. Germline V gives CDR1 LGHNA, CDR2 YNFKEQ. CDR3 sequence (DNA): TGTGCCAGCAGCCAAGGGCAGGCTTCGTCTCAACTCGAGCAGTACTTC. It codes for CASSQGQASSQLEQYF.

The chain couples TRBV9 to TRBJ1-2, with D unresolved. Germline V gives CDR1 SGDLS, CDR2 YYNGEE. Between the trimmed V and J ends, which lost 3 bases and 5 bases, there was a span of 11 bases. The CDR3 runs to 13 residues. The CDR3 bases are TGTGCCAGCAGCGAGAGAGAGGGTTATGGCTACACCTTC. Amino acids: CASSEREGYGYTF.

This sequence joins TRBV10-3 and TRBJ1-1; D perhaps matches TRBD1 (5 bases). Germline V gene sequence: CDR1 ENHRY, CDR2 SYGVKD. The CDR3 is 13 residues long. The V end was cut by 2 bases, the J end by 1 base, with 5 bases between. The CDR3 reads CAISETGNTEAFF. The DNA for the CDR3 is TGTGCCATCAGTGAGACAGGGAACACTGAAGCTTTCTTT.